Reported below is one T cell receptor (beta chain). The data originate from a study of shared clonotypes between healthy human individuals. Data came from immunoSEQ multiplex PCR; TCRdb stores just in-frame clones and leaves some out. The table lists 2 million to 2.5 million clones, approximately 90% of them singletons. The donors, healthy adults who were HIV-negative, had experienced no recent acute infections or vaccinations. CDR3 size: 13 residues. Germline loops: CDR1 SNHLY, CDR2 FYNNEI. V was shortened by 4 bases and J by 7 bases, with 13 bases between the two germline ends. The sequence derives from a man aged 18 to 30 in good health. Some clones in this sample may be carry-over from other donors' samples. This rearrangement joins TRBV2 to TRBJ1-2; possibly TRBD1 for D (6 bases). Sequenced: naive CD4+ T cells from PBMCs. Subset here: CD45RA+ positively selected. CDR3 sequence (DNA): TGTGCCAGCAGTGTGTCAGGGGTTGGTGGCTACACCTTC. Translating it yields CASSVSGVGGYTF.